The source of this T cell receptor (beta chain) is a study of blood T cells in healthy people across ages (dated by TCRdb to 2014 to 2015). General notes on the study: In model experiments, roughly one uniquely barcoded TCR beta cDNA molecule per two T cells was captured by template switching. Age-related changes in TCR beta repertoire diversity were measured in the study by deep sequencing normalized with unique cDNA molecular identifiers. To avoid experimental bias, donors of different ages were randomly spread across the sequencing lanes. The study analyzed two additional independent replicas of 1 million unique cDNA reads from the same blood draw for two donors, one aged 18 to 30 and one aged 80 or older. Four age groups were formed from the donors: young (average approximately 15 years), middle-aged (approximately 40), aged (over 55) and long-lived (less than 85).

Overall study outcomes, separate from this receptor: Compared with the aged group, the long-lived group had more naive CD4+ T cells, fewer expanded clones and increased TCR diversity, a pattern suggesting age selection. Because the CMV infection status of the donors was unknown, age-related changes in expanded clonotypes may potentially have been confounded. The percentage of naive T cells measured by flow cytometry correlated strongly with observed TCR beta diversity. Since profiling was done on bulk unsorted PBMCs, naive and antigen-experienced compartments could not be conclusively compared. Estimates of total diversity based on one million sequenced T cells were regarded as lower bounds and as underestimates. As age increased, observed TCR beta diversity per million T cells dropped in a roughly linear way, and a significant reduction was already evident by age 40.

Libraries were built with 5' RACE. TCRdb records Illumina HiSeq 2500 as the sequencer. A second about 7 to 12 cycle PCR used a sample-barcoded 5' primer and a J-beta primer mix. A unique molecular identifier was introduced onto each TCR beta cDNA molecule by a template-switch 5' adaptor carrying 12 random nucleotides. Each sample yielded at least 3 million CDR3-containing paired-end reads. First-strand cDNA synthesis was performed from all RNA using the Mint cDNA synthesis kit, with priming by a TRBC-specific oligonucleotide. After uracil-DNA glycosylase treatment, a first 18-cycle PCR used universal primers M1SS and BC2_uni_R on all cDNA. For the original study's pipeline: For normalization, 1 million high-quality reads were randomly selected from each sample, with every read carrying a distinct molecular identifier. Reads sharing molecular identifiers were discarded rather than binned into consensus sequences. CDR3 identification, clonotype clustering and error correction used MiTCR with a Q25 quality threshold and the strictest error-elimination algorithm. A nonparametric unseen species model with Euler transformation was used to estimate lower-bound total TCR beta diversity. TCRdb reanalyzed the raw reads on its own, using fastp at Q25 for trimming and MiXCR for clone calling, and kept in-frame beta chains. Every CDR3 protein is listed once, alongside the most common genes and DNA of its rows. The V and J calls come from TCRdb's annotation, not from the publication. This sample has 580,000 or so distinct CDR3 sequences in its table, and roughly 48% of those were observed once. The ten top clones hold around 23% of the sample.

Donors were 40 or so systemically healthy Caucasian individuals from Russia aged about 6 to 100 years. Each donor gave roughly 11 milliliters of peripheral blood, drawn into EDTA-treated Vacutainer tubes. Ficoll-Paque density-gradient centrifugation was used to isolate PBMCs, with at least 6.5 million per sample. Trizol reagent was used to extract total RNA from the PBMCs, yielding at least 5.5 micrograms per sample. For every donor, flow cytometry on a PBMC aliquot measured the percentage of naive CD45RAhigh/CD27high T cells. CDR1 MNHEY and CDR2 SVGEGT were looked up in the germline V gene. The CDR3 numbers 15 residues from cysteine through phenylalanine. Of all the DNA, just the CDR3 is kept, 45 bases in frame from base 1. Here V drops 2 bases and J drops 3 bases, and the junction holds 3 bases not matched to any gene. Of note for this clonotype: Its antigen specificity is not known. Base qualities are not at hand, and no much larger clone is one base apart.

The sequence links TRBV6-2 or TRBV6-3 to TRBJ2-2; TRBD2 aligns with 7 central bases. The source is an elderly man in good health. The sequencing sample was made of blood. The CDR3 sequence is CASSYGAGDTGELFF. The DNA sequence reads TGTGCCAGCAGTTACGGCGCGGGGGACACCGGGGAGCTGTTTTTT.